This T cell receptor beta chain was observed in a study of T-cell memory formation after mild COVID-19. General study results and limits: Clones that shrank (day 15 to 85) were balanced CD4/CD8, whereas later expanders leaned CD4+. The main location of contracting CD4+ clones was CM and EM, and that of contracting CD8+ clones was EMRA.

V dropped 3 bases and J dropped 3; count of bases not matched to a gene: 10. This CDR3 spans 16 amino acids. Germline V CDR1 and CDR2: KGHSH, LQKENI. This clonotype was counted ten times or more. The antigen is unknown. TCRdb re-called the 5' RACE reads with MiXCR, one entry per CDR3 protein. The data contain hundreds of thousands of distinct CDR3 sequences, 17% of them singletons. The chain joins TRBV18 to TRBJ2-7; the match to TRBD1 covers 8 bases. The sequenced material came from PBMCs or a T cell subset sorted from them (not recorded which). The receptor comes from an adult woman who had mild COVID-19 (a few samples of this study predate the infection). Cell type and time point are not known. The DNA of the CDR3 is TGTGCCAGCTCACCGCTCGGACAGGGAAGGGGCTACGAGCAGTACTTC. Protein product: CASSPLGQGRGYEQYF.